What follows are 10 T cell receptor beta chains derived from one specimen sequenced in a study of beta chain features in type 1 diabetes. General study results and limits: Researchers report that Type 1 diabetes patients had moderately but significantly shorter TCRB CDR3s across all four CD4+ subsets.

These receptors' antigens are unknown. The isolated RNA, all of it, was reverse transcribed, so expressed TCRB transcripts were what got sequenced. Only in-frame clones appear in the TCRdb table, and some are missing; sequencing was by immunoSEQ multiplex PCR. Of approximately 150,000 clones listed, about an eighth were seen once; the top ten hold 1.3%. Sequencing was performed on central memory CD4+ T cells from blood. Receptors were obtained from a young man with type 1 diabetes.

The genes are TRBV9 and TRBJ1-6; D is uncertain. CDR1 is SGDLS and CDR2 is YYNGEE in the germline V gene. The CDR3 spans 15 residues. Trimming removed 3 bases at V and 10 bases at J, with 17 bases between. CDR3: CASSALPGLESPLHF. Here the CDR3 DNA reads TGTGCCAGCAGCGCTCTACCGGGTTTGGAGTCACCCCTCCACTTT.

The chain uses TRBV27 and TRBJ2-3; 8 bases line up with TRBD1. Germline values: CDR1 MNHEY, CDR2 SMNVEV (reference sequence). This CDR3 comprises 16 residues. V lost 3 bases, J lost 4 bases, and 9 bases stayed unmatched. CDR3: CASSFSAGGKSDTQYF. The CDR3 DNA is TGTGCCAGCAGTTTCTCCGCAGGGGGCAAATCAGATACGCAGTATTTT.

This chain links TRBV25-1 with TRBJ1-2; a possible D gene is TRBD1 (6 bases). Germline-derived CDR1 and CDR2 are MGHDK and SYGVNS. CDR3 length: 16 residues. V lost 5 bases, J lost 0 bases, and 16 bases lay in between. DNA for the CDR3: TGTGCCAGCAGTTCCTATGACAGGCAAGCTAACTATGGCTACACCTTC. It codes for CASSSYDRQANYGYTF.

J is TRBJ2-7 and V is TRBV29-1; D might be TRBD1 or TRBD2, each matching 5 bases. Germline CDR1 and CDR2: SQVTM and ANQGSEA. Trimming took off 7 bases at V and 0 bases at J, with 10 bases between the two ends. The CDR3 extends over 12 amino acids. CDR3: CSAEGNSYEQYF. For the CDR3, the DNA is TGCAGCGCTGAGGGGAACTCCTACGAGCAGTACTTC.

In DNA, the CDR3 is TGTGCCAGCAGCAATGGGGCGGCTATGGATACGCAGTATTTT. It codes for CASSNGAAMDTQYF. The gene calls are TRBV7-9 and TRBJ2-3; D is possibly TRBD1 (5 bases). Germline lookup yields CDR1 SEHNR and CDR2 FQNEAQ (reference sequence). The CDR3 covers 14 residues. The V gene lost 5 bases and the J gene lost 6 bases, with 15 bases spanning the gap.

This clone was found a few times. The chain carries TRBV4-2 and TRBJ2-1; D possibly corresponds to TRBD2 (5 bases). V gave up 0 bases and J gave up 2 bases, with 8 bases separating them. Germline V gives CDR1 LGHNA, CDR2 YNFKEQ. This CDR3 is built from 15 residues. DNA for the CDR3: TGTGCCAGCAGCCAAGATCCCGGGACCTACAATGAGCAGTTCTTC. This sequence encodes CASSQDPGTYNEQFF.

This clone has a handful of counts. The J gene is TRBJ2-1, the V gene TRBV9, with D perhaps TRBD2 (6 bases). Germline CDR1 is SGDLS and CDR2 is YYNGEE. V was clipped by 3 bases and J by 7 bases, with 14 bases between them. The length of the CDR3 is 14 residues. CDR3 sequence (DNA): TGTGCCAGCAGCGGAACCGGGACTCAAAATGAGCAGTTCTTC. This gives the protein CASSGTGTQNEQFF.

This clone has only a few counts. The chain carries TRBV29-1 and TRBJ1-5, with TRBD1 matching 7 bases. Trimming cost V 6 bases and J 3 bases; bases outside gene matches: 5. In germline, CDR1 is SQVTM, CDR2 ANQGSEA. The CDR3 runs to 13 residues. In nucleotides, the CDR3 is TGCAGCGTCGGGGGACAGCCCAATCAGCCCCAGCATTTT. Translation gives CSVGGQPNQPQHF.

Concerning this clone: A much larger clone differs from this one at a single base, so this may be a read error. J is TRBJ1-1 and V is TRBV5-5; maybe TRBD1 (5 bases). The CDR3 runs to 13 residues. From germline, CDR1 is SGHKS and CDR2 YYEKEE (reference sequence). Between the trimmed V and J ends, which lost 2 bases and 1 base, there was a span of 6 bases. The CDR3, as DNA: TGTGCCAGCAGCTTTGACAGGAACACTGAAGCTTTCTTT. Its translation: CASSFDRNTEAFF.

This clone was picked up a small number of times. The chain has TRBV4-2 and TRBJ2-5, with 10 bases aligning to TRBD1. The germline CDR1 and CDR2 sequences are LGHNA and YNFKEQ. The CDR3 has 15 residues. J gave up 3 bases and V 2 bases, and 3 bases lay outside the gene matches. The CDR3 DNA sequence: TGTGCCAGCAGCCAATCAGGACAGGGGGAAGAGACCCAGTACTTC. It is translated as CASSQSGQGEETQYF.